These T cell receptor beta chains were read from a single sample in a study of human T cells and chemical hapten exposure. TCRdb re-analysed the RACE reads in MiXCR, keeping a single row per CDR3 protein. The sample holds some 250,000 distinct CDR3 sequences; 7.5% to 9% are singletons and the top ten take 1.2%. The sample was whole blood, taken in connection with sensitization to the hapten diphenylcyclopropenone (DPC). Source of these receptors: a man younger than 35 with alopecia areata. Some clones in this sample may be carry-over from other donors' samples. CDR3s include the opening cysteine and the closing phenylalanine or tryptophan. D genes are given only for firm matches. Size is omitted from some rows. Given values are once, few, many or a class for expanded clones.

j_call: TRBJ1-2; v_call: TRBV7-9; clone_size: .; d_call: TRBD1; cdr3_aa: CASSSEWGGPGQGPTNYGYTF; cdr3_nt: TGTGCCAGCAGTTCCGAATGGGGAGGACCGGGACAGGGGCCTACTAACTATGGCTACACCTTC
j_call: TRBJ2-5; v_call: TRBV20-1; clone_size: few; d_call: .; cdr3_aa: CSASAPVGGGLRETQYF; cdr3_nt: TGCAGTGCTAGTGCTCCCGTTGGGGGAGGATTACGGGAGACCCAGTACTTC
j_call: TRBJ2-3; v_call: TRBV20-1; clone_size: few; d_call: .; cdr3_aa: CSAGRRGADTQYF; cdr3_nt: TGCAGTGCTGGTAGAAGGGGGGCAGATACGCAGTATTTT
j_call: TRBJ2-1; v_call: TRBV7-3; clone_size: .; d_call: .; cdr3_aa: CASSGTGTLKGNEQFF; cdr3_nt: TGTGCCAGCAGCGGAACCGGGACCCTCAAGGGCAATGAGCAGTTCTTC
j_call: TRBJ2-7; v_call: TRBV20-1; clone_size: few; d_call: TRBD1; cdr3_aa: CSAPAGTGGLGEQYF; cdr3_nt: TGCAGTGCCCCCGCCGGGACAGGGGGGCTGGGGGAGCAGTACTTC
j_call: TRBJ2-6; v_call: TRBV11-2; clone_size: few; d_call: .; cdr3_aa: CASSLIRGVYSGANVLTF; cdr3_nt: TGTGCCAGCAGCTTAATCAGAGGGGTGTACTCTGGGGCCAACGTCCTGACTTTC
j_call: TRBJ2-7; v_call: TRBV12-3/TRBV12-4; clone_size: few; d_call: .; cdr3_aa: CASSFAGFEQYF; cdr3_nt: TGTGCCAGCAGTTTCGCGGGTTTCGAGCAGTACTTC
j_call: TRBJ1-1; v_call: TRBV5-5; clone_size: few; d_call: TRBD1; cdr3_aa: CASSLDQTGEAFF; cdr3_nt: TGTGCCAGCAGCTTGGATCAGACAGGGGAAGCTTTCTTT
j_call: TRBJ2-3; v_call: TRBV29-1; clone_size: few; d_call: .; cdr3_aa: CSVEDLTRQALTDTQYF; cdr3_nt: TGCAGCGTTGAAGATTTAACCCGACAGGCTCTCACAGATACGCAGTATTTT
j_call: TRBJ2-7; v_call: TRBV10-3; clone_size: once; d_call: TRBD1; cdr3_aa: CAISDSDRGSGEQYF; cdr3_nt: TGTGCCATCAGTGATTCGGACAGGGGATCCGGGGAGCAGTACTTC
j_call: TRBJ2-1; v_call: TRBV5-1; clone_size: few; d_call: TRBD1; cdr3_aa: CASRKGQGNPYNEQFF; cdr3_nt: TGCGCCAGCAGAAAGGGACAGGGGAATCCCTACAATGAGCAGTTCTTC
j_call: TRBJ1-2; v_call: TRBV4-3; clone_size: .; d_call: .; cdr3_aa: CASSQDMKPDYGYTF; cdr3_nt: TGCGCCAGCAGCCAAGACATGAAACCAGACTATGGCTACACCTTC
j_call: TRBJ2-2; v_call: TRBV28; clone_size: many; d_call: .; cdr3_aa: CASSFPGELFF; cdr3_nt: TGTGCCAGCAGTTTTCCCGGGGAGCTGTTTTTT
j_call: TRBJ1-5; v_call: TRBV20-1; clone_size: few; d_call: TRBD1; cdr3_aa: CSATDRGNYQPQHF; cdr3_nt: TGCAGTGCAACGGACAGGGGGAACTATCAGCCCCAGCATTTT
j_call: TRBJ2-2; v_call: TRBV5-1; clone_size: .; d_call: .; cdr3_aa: CASSLERGPGELFF; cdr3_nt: TGCGCCAGCAGCTTGGAAAGGGGTCCCGGGGAGCTGTTTTTT
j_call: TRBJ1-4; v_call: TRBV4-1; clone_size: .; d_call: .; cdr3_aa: CASSPLIVEKLFF; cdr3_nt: TGCGCCAGCAGCCCACTGATCGTGGAAAAACTGTTTTTT
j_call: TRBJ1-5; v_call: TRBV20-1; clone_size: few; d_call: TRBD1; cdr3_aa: CSASRPGGGNQPQHF; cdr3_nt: TGCAGTGCTAGCCGTCCAGGGGGAGGCAATCAGCCCCAGCATTTT
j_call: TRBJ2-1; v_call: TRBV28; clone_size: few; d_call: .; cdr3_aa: CASSSSVERSYNEQFF; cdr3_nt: TGTGCCAGCAGTTCGTCCGTCGAGAGGTCCTACAATGAGCAGTTCTTC
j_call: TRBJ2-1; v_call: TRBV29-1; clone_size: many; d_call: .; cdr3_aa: CSVHPKNEQFF; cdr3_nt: TGCAGCGTCCACCCTAAGAATGAGCAGTTCTTC
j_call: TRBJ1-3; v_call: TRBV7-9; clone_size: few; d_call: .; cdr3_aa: CASSPPLRYGNTIYF; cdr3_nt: TGTGCCAGCAGCCCTCCCCTCCGGTACGGAAACACCATATATTTT
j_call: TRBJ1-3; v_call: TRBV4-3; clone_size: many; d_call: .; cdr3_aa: CASSQSPGNTIYF; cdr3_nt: TGCGCCAGCAGCCAATCTCCCGGAAACACCATATATTTT
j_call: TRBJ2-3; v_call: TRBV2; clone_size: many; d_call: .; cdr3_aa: CASSGSLTDTQYF; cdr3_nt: TGTGCCAGCAGTGGCAGCCTCACAGATACGCAGTATTTT
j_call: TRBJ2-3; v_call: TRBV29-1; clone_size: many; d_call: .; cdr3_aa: CSVAVSQISTDTQYF; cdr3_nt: TGCAGCGTTGCTGTGTCACAAATTAGCACAGATACGCAGTATTTT
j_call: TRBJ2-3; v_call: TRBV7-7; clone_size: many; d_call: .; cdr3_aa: CASSPGGDTQYF; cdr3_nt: TGTGCCAGCAGCCCCGGCGGGGATACGCAGTATTTT
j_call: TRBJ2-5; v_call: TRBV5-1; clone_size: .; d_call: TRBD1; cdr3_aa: CASSPGQGAQETQYF; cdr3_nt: TGCGCCAGCAGCCCGGGACAGGGGGCCCAAGAGACCCAGTACTTC